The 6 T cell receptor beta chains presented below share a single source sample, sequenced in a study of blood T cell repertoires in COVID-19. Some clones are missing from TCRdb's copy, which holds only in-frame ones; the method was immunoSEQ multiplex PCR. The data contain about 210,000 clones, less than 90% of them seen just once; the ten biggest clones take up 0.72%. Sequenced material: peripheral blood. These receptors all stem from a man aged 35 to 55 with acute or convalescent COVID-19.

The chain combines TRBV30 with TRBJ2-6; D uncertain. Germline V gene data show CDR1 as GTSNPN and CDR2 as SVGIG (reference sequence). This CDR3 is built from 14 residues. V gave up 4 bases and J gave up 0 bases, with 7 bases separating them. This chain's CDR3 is CAWIYGSGANVLTF. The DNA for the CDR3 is TGTGCCTGGATCTATGGCTCTGGGGCCAACGTCCTGACTTTC.

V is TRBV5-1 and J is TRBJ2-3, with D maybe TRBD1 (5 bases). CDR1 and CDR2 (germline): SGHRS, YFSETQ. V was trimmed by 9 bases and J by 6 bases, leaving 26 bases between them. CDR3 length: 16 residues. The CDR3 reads CATALGRTSLQDTQYF. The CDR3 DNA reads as TGCGCCACCGCTCTTGGACGGACATCATTACAGGATACGCAGTATTTT.

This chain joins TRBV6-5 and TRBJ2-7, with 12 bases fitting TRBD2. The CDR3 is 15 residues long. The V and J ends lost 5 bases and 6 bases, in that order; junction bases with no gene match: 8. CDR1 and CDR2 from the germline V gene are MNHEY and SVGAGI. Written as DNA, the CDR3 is TGTGCCAGCAGTCCAAGACTAGCGGGAGACCCCGAGCAGTACTTC. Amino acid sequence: CASSPRLAGDPEQYF.

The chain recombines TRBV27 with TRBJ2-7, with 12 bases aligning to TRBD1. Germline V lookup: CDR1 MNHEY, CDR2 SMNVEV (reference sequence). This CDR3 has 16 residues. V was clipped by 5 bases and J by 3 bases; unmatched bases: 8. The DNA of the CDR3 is TGTGCCAGCAGTCATCCGGGACAGGGGGCGATCTACGAGCAGTACTTC. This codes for CASSHPGQGAIYEQYF.

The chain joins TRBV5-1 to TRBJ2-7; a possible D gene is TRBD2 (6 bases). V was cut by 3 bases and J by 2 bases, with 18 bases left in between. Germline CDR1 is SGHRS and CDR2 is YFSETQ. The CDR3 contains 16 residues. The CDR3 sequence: CASSWGDGTLTYEQYF. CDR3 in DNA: TGCGCCAGCAGCTGGGGGGACGGAACCTTAACCTACGAGCAGTACTTC. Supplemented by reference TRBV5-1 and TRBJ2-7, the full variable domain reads KAGVTQTPRYLIKTRGQQVTLSCSPISGHRSVSWYQQTPGQGLQFLFEYFSETQRNKGNFPGRFSGRQFSNSRSEMNVSTLELGDSALYLCASSWGDGTLTYEQYFGPGTRLTVT.

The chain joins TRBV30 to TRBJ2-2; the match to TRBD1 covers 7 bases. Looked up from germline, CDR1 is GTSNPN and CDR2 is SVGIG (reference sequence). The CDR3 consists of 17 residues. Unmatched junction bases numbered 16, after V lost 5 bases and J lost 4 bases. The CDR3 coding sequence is TGTGCCTGGGGTGCTAATGTTGGGACAGTGGTCACCGGGGAGCTGTTTTTT. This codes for CAWGANVGTVVTGELFF.